The 23 T cell receptor beta chains listed next were all sequenced from one sample in a study of blood T cell repertoires in COVID-19. Sequencing used immunoSEQ multiplex PCR; TCRdb keeps in-frame clones, though not all of them. The table records about 260,000 clones, roughly 90% of them present only once. Sample: peripheral blood. All receptors derive from a man aged 60 to 69 who had recovered from COVID-19.

V gene TRBV6-6 combines with J gene TRBJ2-7, with 8 bases identical to TRBD1. Trimming took 6 bases from V and 2 from J; bases not matched to a gene: 9. The CDR3 loop spans 15 amino acids. Germline loops: CDR1 MNHNY, CDR2 SVGAGI (reference sequence). CDR3 region: CASRTTGEGTYEQYF. The CDR3 nucleotides read TGTGCCAGCAGGACGACAGGGGAAGGGACCTACGAGCAGTACTTC.

V is TRBV3-1 (or the pseudogene TRBV3-2) and J is TRBJ2-3, with 8 bases identical to TRBD2. Germline V CDR1 and CDR2: LGHDT, YNNKEL (reference sequence). The CDR3 loop spans 14 amino acids. With V trimmed by 3 bases and J by 5 bases, 4 bases remained unmatched. The CDR3 sequence is CASSHRAGGDTQYF. The DNA of the CDR3 is TGTGCCAGCAGCCACCGGGCGGGGGGAGATACGCAGTATTTT.

The CDR3 loop reads CASSLTPVSNQPQHF. The DNA for the CDR3 is TGCGCCAGCAGCTTAACGCCAGTCAGCAATCAGCCCCAGCATTTT. V usage is TRBV5-1 and J usage is TRBJ1-5; D is unclear. The CDR3 contains 15 residues. V was cut by 2 bases and J by 1 base, with 10 bases left in between. Germline V lookup: CDR1 SGHRS, CDR2 YFSETQ.

This clone was counted between two and nine times. At one of its ends the junction is not consistent with the germline gene, which may arise from a read error. The V gene is TRBV7-8, the J gene TRBJ1-6; the D gene is possibly TRBD1 (5 bases). Germline V gene lookup returns CDR1 SGHVS and CDR2 FQNEAQ. The CDR3 is 16 amino acids. CDR3 nucleotide sequence: TGTGCCAGCAGCCCCCGCAGGGTTCCACTGAATTCGCCCCTCCACTTT. It is translated as CASSPRRVPLNSPLHF.

The chain recombines TRBV5-1 with TRBJ1-6; 7 bases fit TRBD1. Trimming removed 1 base from V and 6 bases from J; junction bases left unmatched: 10. Germline V lookup: CDR1 SGHRS, CDR2 YFSETQ. The CDR3 loop spans 17 amino acids. The CDR3 loop reads CASSLTRSTGRNSPLHF. CDR3 in DNA: TGCGCCAGCAGCTTGACCAGATCGACAGGGCGTAATTCACCCCTCCACTTT.

The rearrangement joins TRBV27 to TRBJ2-7; possibly TRBD2 for D (5 bases). Germline CDR1 and CDR2: MNHEY and SMNVEV (reference sequence). V lost 7 bases and J lost 2, with 15 bases in between. The CDR3 consists of 14 residues. The DNA for the CDR3 is TGTGCCAGCACCACCCGGGAAAATCCCTACGAGCAGTACTTC. Translating it yields CASTTRENPYEQYF.

This clone was recorded once. The chain links TRBV6-5 to TRBJ1-6, with D possibly being TRBD1 (6 bases). Germline assignment: CDR1 MNHEY and CDR2 SVGAGI. The CDR3 has 15 amino acids. Trimming left V 0 bases short and J 10 bases short, with 13 bases between. In nucleotides, the CDR3 is TGTGCCAGCAGTTACTCCCATGGACAGTTCTCACCCCTCCACTTT. Encoded protein: CASSYSHGQFSPLHF.

This chain connects TRBV24-1 to TRBJ2-4; a possible D gene is TRBD1 (6 bases). V lost 4 bases and J 3 bases, leaving 12 bases between the germline ends. This CDR3 is built from 15 residues. The germline V gene encodes CDR1 KGHDR and CDR2 SFDVKD. The CDR3 DNA reads TGTGCCACCAGTGACCCAAAACAGGGCAAAAACATTCAGTACTTC. Amino acid sequence: CATSDPKQGKNIQYF.

This rearrangement joins TRBV10-2 to TRBJ1-1, with 7 bases identical to TRBD1. The V gene end was trimmed by 6 bases and the J gene end by 1 base; junction bases not matched to a gene: 8. CDR1 is WSHSY, CDR2 SAAADI, per germline. This CDR3 contains 15 residues. This CDR3 is CASRSRQGKNTEAFF. Here the CDR3 DNA reads TGCGCCAGCAGGAGTCGACAGGGAAAGAACACTGAAGCTTTCTTT.

This chain connects TRBV7-2 to TRBJ2-1, with 11 bases fitting TRBD1. V lost 8 bases and J lost 5; bases outside the gene matches: 5. Germline V CDR1 and CDR2: SGHTA, FQGNSA. CDR3 size: 14 residues. The DNA of the CDR3 is TGTGCCAGCCTCGGACAGGGGGCTAACAATGAGCAGTTCTTC. Translating it yields CASLGQGANNEQFF.

The CDR3 sequence is CASSPLGGGFRNTGELFF. CDR3 nucleotide sequence: TGTGCCAGCTCACCGCTAGGAGGGGGCTTCAGGAACACCGGGGAGCTGTTTTTT. The rearrangement joins TRBV7-9 to TRBJ2-2, with TRBD1 as a possible D gene (7 bases). The CDR3 contains 18 residues. In germline, CDR1 is SEHNR, CDR2 FQNEAQ (reference sequence). V was clipped by 8 bases and J by 1 base, with 23 bases between them. The entire variable domain, with the rest obtained from reference TRBV7-9 and TRBJ2-2, is as follows: DTGVSQNPRHKITKRGQNVTFRCDPISEHNRLYWYRQTLGQGPEFLTYFQNEAQLEKSRLLSDRFSAERPKGSFSTLEIQRTEQGDSAMYLCASSPLGGGFRNTGELFFGEGSRLTVL.

The V call is TRBV5-1, the J call TRBJ2-1; no definite D call. Germline lookup yields CDR1 SGHRS and CDR2 YFSETQ. This CDR3 has 13 residues. The V end was cut by 5 bases, the J end by 5 bases, with 11 bases between. CDR3 nucleotide sequence: TGCGCCAGCAGAATCACGAGCAACAATGAGCAGTTCTTC. It is translated as CASRITSNNEQFF.

This clone was recorded once. This rearrangement joins TRBV21-1 to TRBJ1-4; the table's D call, TRBD1, was not checked against the DNA. TRBV21-1 is recorded as a pseudogene. The CDR3 sequence is 16 residues long. CDR3 loop: CARLATRWEPGQVCFF. CDR3 nucleotides: TGTGCCAGGCTAGCGACACGATGGGAACCCGGACAGGTCTGTTTTTTT.

V usage is TRBV28 and J usage is TRBJ1-2; possibly TRBD1 for D (6 bases). This CDR3 has 14 amino acids. Germline values: CDR1 MDHEN, CDR2 SYDVKM. V was clipped by 5 bases and J by 8 bases, with 18 bases between them. CDR3 DNA sequence: TGTGCCAGCAGTCCTCAGACAGGCTCCTGGGGCTACACCTTC. Translating gives CASSPQTGSWGYTF.

The chain combines TRBV18 with TRBJ1-2; 8 nucleotides line up with TRBD1. CDR1 is KGHSH and CDR2 is LQKENI in the germline V gene. J lost 3 bases, V lost 3 bases, and 6 bases had no gene match. The CDR3 contains 15 residues. Here the CDR3 reads CASSPGQGADYGYTF. The DNA of the CDR3 is TGTGCCAGCTCACCGGGTCAGGGGGCTGACTATGGCTACACCTTC.

CDR3: CASSLIQQASTNEKLFF. In DNA form, the CDR3 reads TGTGCCAGCTCACTTATCCAGCAGGCATCAACTAATGAAAAACTGTTTTTT. The V gene is TRBV18, the J gene TRBJ1-4; D is uncertain. Trimming pared 4 bases from V and 0 bases from J, leaving 15 bases between. Germline CDR1 KGHSH, CDR2 LQKENI. The CDR3 loop spans 17 amino acids.

The chain employs TRBV18 and TRBJ1-2; D is perhaps TRBD1 (5 bases). The CDR3 spans 16 residues. V shed 3 bases and J shed 3 bases, with 17 bases lying between them. Germline assignment: CDR1 KGHSH and CDR2 LQKENI. The CDR3 spells CASSPTPVLGDYGYTF. CDR3 bases: TGTGCCAGCTCACCCACCCCGGTATTAGGGGACTATGGCTACACCTTC.

V gene TRBV3-1 (or the pseudogene TRBV3-2) combines with J gene TRBJ1-2; D unclear. CDR3 length: 15 amino acids. Trimming removed 3 bases from V and 3 bases from J, with 14 bases in between. Germline V gives CDR1 LGHDT, CDR2 YNNKEL (reference sequence). The CDR3 loop reads CASSQGMGRHYGYTF. The CDR3 nucleotides are TGTGCCAGCAGCCAGGGGATGGGGAGGCACTATGGCTACACCTTC.

The rearrangement joins TRBV9 to TRBJ2-7; D gene unclear. The germline CDR1 and CDR2 sequences are SGDLS and YYNGEE. V was pared by 6 bases and J by 5 bases, with 18 bases between. This CDR3 has 14 residues. CDR3 sequence: CASNAGSPDHEQYF. DNA of the CDR3: TGTGCCAGCAACGCCGGGTCTCCCGACCACGAGCAGTACTTC.

This clone was found once. The V call is TRBV7-8, the J call TRBJ1-1, with 9 bases lining up with TRBD1. The V gene's germline CDR1 is SGHVS and CDR2 FQNEAQ. Losses at the gene ends were 6 bases for V and 3 bases for J; bases not matched to a gene: 17. CDR3 size: 18 residues. The CDR3 region has the DNA TGTGCCAGCAGTCCTAAGCCGAGGACAGGGGTCTTGGACACTGAAGCTTTCTTT. Translating gives CASSPKPRTGVLDTEAFF.

The J gene is TRBJ1-2, the V gene TRBV25-1, with TRBD1 matching over 8 bases. V lost 4 bases, J lost 3 bases, and 7 bases stayed unmatched. The CDR3 sequence is 15 residues long. Germline V gene sequence: CDR1 MGHDK, CDR2 SYGVNS. The DNA of the CDR3 is TGTGCCAGCAGTGGCTTCAGGGGGCGCGACTATGGCTACACCTTC. Translated, it gives CASSGFRGRDYGYTF.

This chain connects TRBV10-1 to TRBJ2-1, with TRBD1 as a possible D gene (5 bases). In germline, CDR1 is WNHNN, CDR2 SYGVQD (reference sequence). V dropped 8 bases and J dropped 5 bases, with 13 bases sitting between them. This CDR3 has 13 residues. This CDR3 is CASQRMTDNEQFF. DNA for the CDR3: TGCGCCAGCCAGAGAATGACAGACAATGAGCAGTTCTTC.

The rearrangement joins TRBV9 to TRBJ1-3; D not resolved. Trimming removed 0 bases from V and 1 base from J, with 11 bases in between. Per germline, CDR1 SGDLS and CDR2 YYNGEE. The CDR3 consists of 16 residues. The CDR3 spells CASSVEAGGSGNTIYF. CDR3 nucleotide sequence: TGTGCCAGCAGCGTAGAGGCAGGAGGATCTGGAAACACCATATATTTT.